This is a list of T cell receptor beta chains from one sample in a study of blood T cells in healthy people across ages. TCRdb reprocessed the 5' RACE reads with MiXCR, giving one entry per CDR3 protein. Among about 640,000 distinct CDR3 sequences listed, about 54% were seen once. The sample was blood. All receptors derive from a man aged 55 to 69 in good health. CDR3s include the opening cysteine and the closing phenylalanine or tryptophan. Each record gives: V gene, CDR3 length, D gene, J gene, clone size, CDR3 protein, CDR3 DNA. A D gene is named only where the DNA matches it firmly. Some rows mark clone size as missing; the rest say once, few, many or name a class of expanded clone.

TRBV15,14,TRBD2,TRBJ2-5,.,CATSSRTSRNEQYF,TGTGCCACCAGCAGCCGGACTAGCAGGAATGAGCAGTACTTC
TRBV6-5,15,TRBD1,TRBJ1-2,.,CASSWGTGANYGYTF,TGTGCCAGCAGTTGGGGGACAGGGGCCAACTATGGCTACACCTTC
TRBV27,14,TRBD1,TRBJ2-5,.,CASSVLGGAETQYF,TGTGCCAGCAGTGTACTAGGGGGCGCGGAGACCCAGTACTTC
TRBV3-1,15,.,TRBJ2-7,.,CASSQDGSPTYEQYF,TGTGCCAGCAGCCAAGATGGCTCCCCAACCTACGAGCAGTACTTC
TRBV20-1,15,TRBD1,TRBJ1-5,.,CSARRQGRGNQPQHF,TGCAGTGCTAGAAGACAGGGGCGGGGCAATCAGCCCCAGCATTTT
TRBV20-1,13,.,TRBJ2-7,few,CSAGNRVGHEQYF,TGCAGTGCTGGCAACAGGGTGGGCCACGAGCAGTACTTC
TRBV6-5,15,TRBD1,TRBJ2-1,.,CASSYSRGQGSEQFF,TGTGCCAGCAGTTACTCGAGGGGACAGGGGTCTGAGCAGTTCTTC
TRBV13,14,.,TRBJ2-5,.,CASSQVRVQETQYF,TGTGCCAGCAGCCAAGTGAGAGTCCAAGAGACCCAGTACTTC
TRBV9,12,.,TRBJ1-2,few,CASRVPNYGYTF,TGTGCCAGCAGGGTTCCAAACTATGGCTACACCTTC
TRBV20-1,15,.,TRBJ2-3,.,CSASIGGAYTDTQYF,TGCAGTGCTAGTATCGGCGGGGCCTACACAGATACGCAGTATTTT
TRBV20-1,16,TRBD2,TRBJ2-5,.,CSANNPQRGPQETQYF,TGCAGTGCCAATAACCCCCAGCGGGGGCCTCAAGAGACCCAGTACTTC
TRBV2,15,.,TRBJ1-4,.,CASSDGAGGSEKLFF,TGTGCCAGCAGTGATGGAGCGGGGGGGAGTGAAAAACTGTTTTTT
TRBV6-6,15,TRBD2,TRBJ2-5,.,CASSWGTSGSETQYF,TGTGCCAGCAGTTGGGGGACTAGCGGTTCAGAGACCCAGTACTTC
TRBV24-1,16,.,TRBJ2-3,.,CATSDPGRDSTDTQYF,TGTGCCACCAGTGACCCAGGACGGGATAGCACAGATACGCAGTATTTT
TRBV6-5,15,.,TRBJ2-3,.,CASSRPNGVTDTQYF,TGTGCCAGCAGCCGCCCGAACGGGGTAACAGATACGCAGTATTTT
TRBV5-1,13,.,TRBJ1-1,.,CASSLARHTEAFF,TGCGCCAGCAGCTTGGCCCGGCACACTGAAGCTTTCTTT
TRBV15,14,.,TRBJ2-3,few,CATSRDRGVDTQYF,TGTGCCACCAGCAGAGATCGGGGTGTAGATACGCAGTATTTT
TRBV5-1,16,.,TRBJ2-7,.,CASSTNRASSYNEQYF,TGCGCCAGCAGCACAAACAGGGCAAGCTCCTACAATGAGCAGTACTTC
TRBV15,14,.,TRBJ1-2,.,CATSRDPISYGYTF,TGTGCCACCAGCAGAGACCCGATTTCCTATGGCTACACCTTC
TRBV11-2,11,.,TRBJ2-1,.,CASSWTNEQFF,TGTGCCAGCAGCTGGACCAATGAGCAGTTCTTC
TRBV7-2,14,.,TRBJ1-5,many,CASSPRGIGQPQHF,TGTGCCAGCAGTCCTAGGGGAATCGGTCAGCCCCAGCATTTT
TRBV20-1,13,TRBD2,TRBJ2-3,.,CRIAGGQADTQYF,TGCAGAATAGCGGGGGGGCAGGCAGATACGCAGTATTTT
TRBV7-2,15,.,TRBJ1-4,few,CASSLGGGSFEKLFF,TGTGCCAGCAGCCTAGGGGGGGGCTCGTTTGAAAAACTGTTTTTT